Listed here are 26 T cell receptor beta chains from one sample, sequenced in a study of blood T cell repertoires in COVID-19. Sequenced by immunoSEQ multiplex PCR; TCRdb stores in-frame clones only, minus some. The sample comprises approximately 210,000 clones, 94% of which are singletons, and roughly 0.76% rests with the top ten. The sequenced sample consisted of peripheral blood. These receptors came from a man aged 25 to 45 with COVID-19, enrolled during active disease.

The chain couples TRBV5-1 to TRBJ2-7, with D possibly being TRBD1 (6 bases). Germline CDR1 and CDR2: SGHRS and YFSETQ. The V end lost 0 bases, the J end lost 6 bases, and 13 bases lay between the germline ends. CDR3 length equals 14 residues. The DNA of the CDR3 is TGCGCCAGCAGCTTGGAAGGGGGTCGGAGCGAGCAGTACTTC. It is translated as CASSLEGGRSEQYF. Combining the CDR3 with reference TRBV5-1 and TRBJ2-7 gives the whole variable domain KAGVTQTPRYLIKTRGQQVTLSCSPISGHRSVSWYQQTPGQGLQFLFEYFSETQRNKGNFPGRFSGRQFSNSRSEMNVSTLELGDSALYLCASSLEGGRSEQYFGPGTRLTVT.

The chain has TRBV11-2 and TRBJ2-2, with TRBD2 identical over 10 bases. Losses at the gene ends were 0 bases for V and 3 bases for J; bases not matched to a gene: 10. Germline V gene lookup returns CDR1 SGHAT and CDR2 FQNNGV. The CDR3 covers 19 residues. The CDR3: CASSLEGLATFDDTGELFF. The CDR3 DNA follows: TGTGCCAGCAGCTTAGAGGGACTAGCGACCTTCGATGACACCGGGGAGCTGTTTTTT.

The chain has TRBV12-3 or TRBV12-4 and TRBJ2-7; TRBD2 is a possible D gene (5 bases). The CDR3 totals 13 residues. The V end lost 3 bases, the J end lost 5 bases, and 11 bases lay between the germline ends. The CDR3 bases are TGTGCCAGCAGTTTTTTCGGGGAGAACGAGCAGTACTTC. Its protein product is CASSFFGENEQYF.

The chain's CDR3 is CASSLGVTGTSSYEQYF. DNA of the CDR3: TGCGCCAGCAGCTTGGGTGTGACAGGGACGAGCTCCTACGAGCAGTACTTC. V usage is TRBV5-1 and J usage is TRBJ2-7; 7 bases fit TRBD1. CDR3 size: 17 residues. V lost 0 bases to trimming and J lost 0 bases; unmatched junction nucleotides: 9. Germline CDR1 and CDR2: SGHRS and YFSETQ.

V usage is TRBV5-1 and J usage is TRBJ2-2, with 12 bases fitting TRBD2. This CDR3 spans 17 amino acids. The germline CDR1 and CDR2 sequences are SGHRS and YFSETQ. V trimming: 3 bases; J trimming: 6 bases; junction bases outside the gene matches: 9. CDR3 nucleotide sequence: TGCGCCAGCAGCTCGTTTCCCTCTAGCGGGGGGGCCGGGGAGCTGTTTTTT. It translates to CASSSFPSSGGAGELFF.

CDR3 in DNA: TGTGCCAGCTCAGAGCAGGGGCTTAATGAAAAACTGTTTTTT. As protein: CASSEQGLNEKLFF. The chain links TRBV18 to TRBJ1-4; D possibly corresponds to TRBD1 (6 bases). Between the trimmed V and J ends, which lost 5 bases and 4 bases, there was a span of 11 bases. Germline V gene data show CDR1 as KGHSH and CDR2 as LQKENI. CDR3 size: 14 residues. The variable domain in full, with the rest retrieved from reference TRBV18 and TRBJ1-4, is NAGVMQNPRHLVRRRGQEARLRCSPMKGHSHVYWYRQLPEEGLKFMVYLQKENIIDESGMPKERFSAEFPKEGPSILRIQQVVRGDSAAYFCASSEQGLNEKLFFGSGTQLSVL.

The chain employs TRBV25-1 and TRBJ1-4; 10 bases are a match to TRBD1. Per germline, CDR1 MGHDK and CDR2 SYGVNS. The junction had 6 bases not matched to a gene; V was cut back by 5 bases and J by 6 bases. This CDR3 has 15 amino acids. The DNA of the CDR3 is TGTGCCAGCAGTTCGACAGGGGGCCTTGATGAAAAACTGTTTTTT. The encoded protein is CASSSTGGLDEKLFF.

A note on this clone: The sample contains more than one DNA sequence encoding this CDR3. The chain uses TRBV9 and TRBJ1-1; D gene unclear. The CDR3 contains 14 residues. Germline V gene sequence: CDR1 SGDLS, CDR2 YYNGEE. Trimming cost V 2 bases and J 0 bases, with 8 bases left between them. CDR3 amino acids: CASSVRGMNTEAFF. Written as DNA, the CDR3 is TGTGCCAGCAGCGTGAGAGGGATGAACACTGAAGCTTTCTTT.

The gene calls are TRBV10-3 and TRBJ1-2; TRBD1 agrees at 8 bases. V dropped 3 bases and J dropped 5; count of bases not matched to a gene: 17. The CDR3 length is 18 residues. Germline CDR1 reads ENHRY; CDR2 reads SYGVKD. CDR3 sequence reads: CAISDSWEGTGSLYGYTF. CDR3 DNA: TGTGCCATCAGTGACTCGTGGGAAGGGACAGGCTCGTTGTATGGCTACACCTTC.

The chain uses TRBV7-9 and TRBJ1-1; D gene uncertain. In germline, CDR1 is SEHNR, CDR2 FQNEAQ (reference sequence). V lost 1 base to trimming and J lost 0 bases, with 3 bases between them. The CDR3 totals 13 residues. CDR3 sequence reads: CASSLVVNTEAFF. The DNA for the CDR3 is TGTGCCAGCAGCTTAGTAGTGAACACTGAAGCTTTCTTT.

The chain couples TRBV18 to TRBJ2-6, with 7 bases matching TRBD1. CDR3 length: 18 residues. CDR1 and CDR2 (germline): KGHSH, LQKENI. V gave up 3 bases and J gave up 1 base; unmatched junction bases: 9. CDR3: CASSPMTGPYSGANVLTF. The CDR3 DNA is TGTGCCAGCTCACCCATGACAGGGCCTTATTCTGGGGCCAACGTCCTGACTTTC. Drawing the rest from reference TRBV18 and TRBJ2-6, the complete variable domain is NAGVMQNPRHLVRRRGQEARLRCSPMKGHSHVYWYRQLPEEGLKFMVYLQKENIIDESGMPKERFSAEFPKEGPSILRIQQVVRGDSAAYFCASSPMTGPYSGANVLTFGAGSRLTVL.

The gene calls are TRBV12-3 or TRBV12-4 and TRBJ1-2, with 9 bases matching TRBD1. The CDR3 is 13 residues long. V shed 5 bases and J 7 bases; nucleotides not matched to a gene: 5. For the CDR3, the DNA is TGTGCCAGCAGTAAAACAGGGGGCGTTGGCTACACCTTC. Translating it yields CASSKTGGVGYTF.

The chain employs TRBV28 and TRBJ1-5, with D possibly matching TRBD1 (5 bases). This CDR3 spans 15 amino acids. Germline V CDR1 and CDR2: MDHEN, SYDVKM. The V and J ends lost 6 bases and 6 bases respectively, with 18 bases between them. CDR3 bases: TGTGCCAGCAGCCCCCCGGACAAGGCATTTCAGCCCCAGCATTTT. Its translation is CASSPPDKAFQPQHF.

The V call is TRBV6-4, the J call TRBJ2-2, with D maybe TRBD2 (8 bases). The CDR3 has 16 residues. Trimming left V 5 bases short and J 0 bases short, with 13 bases between. Germline values: CDR1 MRHNA, CDR2 SNTAGT. DNA of the CDR3: TGTGCCAGCAGTCGGGAGGGGACAGCGAACACCGGGGAGCTGTTTTTT. Its protein product is CASSREGTANTGELFF.

A single count supports this clone. The genes are TRBV6-5 and TRBJ2-1; 8 bases are shared with TRBD2. The CDR3 covers 15 residues. Trimming removed 6 bases from V and 0 bases from J; junction bases left unmatched: 4. Germline V CDR1 and CDR2: MNHEY, SVGAGI. As DNA, the CDR3 is TGTGCCAGCAGACCCAGCGGGGGCTCCTACAATGAGCAGTTCTTC. Protein product: CASRPSGGSYNEQFF.

The chain is built from TRBV11-2 and TRBJ1-1; no clear D. V was clipped by 1 base and J by 5 bases, with 11 bases between them. Per germline, CDR1 SGHAT and CDR2 FQNNGV. The CDR3 is made up of 14 amino acids. This CDR3 is CASSLVRAGTEAFF. The CDR3 coding sequence is TGTGCCAGCAGCTTAGTGAGGGCGGGAACTGAAGCTTTCTTT.

The chain uses TRBV13 and TRBJ1-3; 9 positions match TRBD1. V lost 3 bases and J lost 0; bases outside the gene matches: 9. Germline CDR1 and CDR2: PRHDT and FYEKMQ (reference sequence). The CDR3 is 18 amino acids. The chain's CDR3 is CASSLGPGQGYSGNTIYF. The CDR3 DNA follows: TGTGCCAGCAGCTTGGGTCCGGGACAGGGATACTCTGGAAACACCATATATTTT.

The chain combines TRBV5-5 with TRBJ2-7, with 11 bases that match TRBD2. V trimming: 0 bases; J trimming: 2 bases; junction bases outside the gene matches: 1. Germline-derived CDR1 and CDR2 are SGHKS and YYEKEE (reference sequence). The CDR3 is 15 amino acids. In DNA form, the CDR3 reads TGTGCCAGCAGCTTGGTTAGCGGGGGGGCCTACGAGCAGTACTTC. As protein: CASSLVSGGAYEQYF.

The gene calls are TRBV29-1 and TRBJ1-1; 9 nucleotides align to TRBD1. This CDR3 spans 13 amino acids. The trim removed 7 bases at V and 3 bases at J, leaving 6 bases unmatched. Germline V gene lookup returns CDR1 SQVTM and CDR2 ANQGSEA. CDR3 amino acids: CSAKGQGHTEAFF. The CDR3 nucleotides read TGCAGCGCTAAGGGACAGGGACACACTGAAGCTTTCTTT.

V gene TRBV27 combines with J gene TRBJ1-2; 7 positions agree with TRBD1. The CDR3 length is 15 residues. CDR1 MNHEY and CDR2 SMNVEV come from the germline V gene (reference sequence). With 6 bases clipped from V and 2 bases from J, the junction kept 9 bases outside the gene matches. CDR3 DNA sequence: TGTGCCAGCAGAATACGGACAGGAGACAACTATGGCTACACCTTC. This encodes CASRIRTGDNYGYTF.

The chain employs TRBV28 and TRBJ1-1; D perhaps matches TRBD1 (6 bases). Germline CDR1 reads MDHEN; CDR2 reads SYDVKM. V was trimmed by 5 bases and J by 12 bases, leaving 19 bases between them. CDR3 length: 13 residues. The CDR3, as DNA: TGTGCCAGCAGTCCATCAGGGGAGCGGGGAACTTTCTTT. Its protein product is CASSPSGERGTFF.

The chain combines TRBV27 with TRBJ1-4, with 7 bases that match TRBD1. Per the germline V gene, CDR1 is MNHEY and CDR2 is SMNVEV (reference sequence). J gave up 8 bases and V 5 bases, and 14 bases lay outside the gene matches. The CDR3 is 16 residues long. DNA of the CDR3: TGTGCCAGCAGTACGAATGCGAGGGGGCGCCGGGAAAAACTGTTTTTT. Amino acids: CASSTNARGRREKLFF.

CDR3 loop: CASSPSDSRSNYGYTF. The CDR3 DNA reads as TGTGCCAGCAGCCCGTCAGACAGTCGCTCTAACTATGGCTACACCTTC. V gene TRBV4-2 combines with J gene TRBJ1-2; TRBD1 might be the D (5 bases). The germline V gene encodes CDR1 LGHNA and CDR2 YNFKEQ. This CDR3 contains 16 residues. Trimming stripped 4 bases from V and 0 bases from J, with 15 bases between.

The chain is built from TRBV19 and TRBJ1-1; D gene uncertain. Germline-derived CDR1 and CDR2 are LNHDA and SQIVND (reference sequence). V shed 3 bases and J shed 3 bases, with 17 bases lying between them. The CDR3 covers 16 residues. This CDR3 is CASSMLNRGLDTEAFF. The CDR3 DNA follows: TGTGCCAGTAGTATGCTAAACCGAGGATTGGACACTGAAGCTTTCTTT.

J is TRBJ1-2 and V is TRBV20-1, with a tentative D call TRBD1 (6 bases). There are 13 residues in the CDR3. Germline V gene lookup returns CDR1 DFQATT and CDR2 SNEGSKA (reference sequence). The V end was cut by 3 bases, the J end by 7 bases, with 15 bases between. The CDR3 loop reads CSASSPGARGYTF. Here the CDR3 DNA reads TGCAGTGCTAGTTCTCCAGGGGCCCGTGGCTACACCTTC.

This clone was found once. The chain combines TRBV6-5 with TRBJ1-3; D may be TRBD1 (5 bases). This CDR3 is 16 amino acids long. The V and J ends lost 4 bases and 0 bases respectively, with 13 bases between them. CDR1 is MNHEY and CDR2 is SVGAGI in the germline V gene. The CDR3 DNA sequence: TGTGCCAGCAGTTCGGATACAGGAGCCTCTGGAAACACCATATATTTT. It yields the protein CASSSDTGASGNTIYF.